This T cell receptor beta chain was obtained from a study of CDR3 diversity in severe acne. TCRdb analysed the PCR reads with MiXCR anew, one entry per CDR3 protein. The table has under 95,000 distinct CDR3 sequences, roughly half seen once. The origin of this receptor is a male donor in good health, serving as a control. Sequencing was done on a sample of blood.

The CDR3, as DNA: TGTGCCAACCAGGACGGGACAGGGGCGACCCTGGTTGGGAATCAGCCCCAGCATTTT. It specifies CANQDGTGATLVGNQPQHF. The rearrangement uses TRBV2 and TRBJ1-5, with TRBD1 identical over 10 bases. The CDR3 loop spans 19 amino acids. Germline CDR1 and CDR2: SNHLY and FYNNEI. J was trimmed by 4 bases and V by 10 bases; bases with no gene match: 22.